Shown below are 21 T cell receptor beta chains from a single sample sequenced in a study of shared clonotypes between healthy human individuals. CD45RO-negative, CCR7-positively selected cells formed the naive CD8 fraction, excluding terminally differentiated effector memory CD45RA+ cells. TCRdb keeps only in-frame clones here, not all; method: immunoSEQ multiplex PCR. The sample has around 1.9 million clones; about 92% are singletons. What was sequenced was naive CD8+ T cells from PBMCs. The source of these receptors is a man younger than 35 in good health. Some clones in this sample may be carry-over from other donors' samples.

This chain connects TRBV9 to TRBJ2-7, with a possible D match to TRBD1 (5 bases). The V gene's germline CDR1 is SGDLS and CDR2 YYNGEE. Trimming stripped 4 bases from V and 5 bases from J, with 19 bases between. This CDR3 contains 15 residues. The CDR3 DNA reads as TGTGCCAGCAGCCCCCAAAGGGGATTTAGCAACGAGCAGTACTTC. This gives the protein CASSPQRGFSNEQYF. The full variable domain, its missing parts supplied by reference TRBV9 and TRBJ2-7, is DSGVTQTPKHLITATGQRVTLRCSPRSGDLSVYWYQQSLDQGLQFLIQYYNGEERAKGNILERFSAQQFPDLHSELNLSSLELGDSALYFCASSPQRGFSNEQYFGPGTRLTVT.

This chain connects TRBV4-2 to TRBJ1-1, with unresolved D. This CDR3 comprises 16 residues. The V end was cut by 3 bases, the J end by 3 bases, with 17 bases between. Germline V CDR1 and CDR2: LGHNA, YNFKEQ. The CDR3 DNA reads TGTGCCAGCAGCCAGTTACTTACAACCCGGGACACTGAAGCTTTCTTT. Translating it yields CASSQLLTTRDTEAFF.

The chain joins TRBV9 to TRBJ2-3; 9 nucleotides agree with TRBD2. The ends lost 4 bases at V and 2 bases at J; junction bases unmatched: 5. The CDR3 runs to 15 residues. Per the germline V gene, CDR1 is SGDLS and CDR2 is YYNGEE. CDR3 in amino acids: CASSNSGSLTDTQYF. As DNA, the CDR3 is TGTGCCAGCAGCAATAGCGGGAGCCTCACAGATACGCAGTATTTT.

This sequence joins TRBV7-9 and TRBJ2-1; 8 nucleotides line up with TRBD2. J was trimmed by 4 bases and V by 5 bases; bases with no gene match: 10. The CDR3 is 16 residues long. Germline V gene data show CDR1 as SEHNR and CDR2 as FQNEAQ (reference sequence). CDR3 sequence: CASSLDGSGAYNEQFF. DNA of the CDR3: TGTGCCAGCAGCCTCGATGGTAGCGGGGCTTACAATGAGCAGTTCTTC.

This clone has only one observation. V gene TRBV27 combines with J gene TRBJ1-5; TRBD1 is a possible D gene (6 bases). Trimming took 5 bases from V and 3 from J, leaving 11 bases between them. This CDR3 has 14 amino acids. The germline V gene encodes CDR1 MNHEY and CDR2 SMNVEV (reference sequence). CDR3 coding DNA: TGTGCCAGCAGTGCCACAGGGAACAATCAGCCCCAGCATTTT. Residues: CASSATGNNQPQHF.

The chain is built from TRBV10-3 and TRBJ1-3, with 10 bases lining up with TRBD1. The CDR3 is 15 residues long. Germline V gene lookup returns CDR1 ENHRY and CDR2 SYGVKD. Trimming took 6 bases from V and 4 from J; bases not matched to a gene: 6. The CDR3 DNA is TGTGCCATCAGCGATGGACAGGGGGTAGGAAACACCATATATTTT. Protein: CAISDGQGVGNTIYF.

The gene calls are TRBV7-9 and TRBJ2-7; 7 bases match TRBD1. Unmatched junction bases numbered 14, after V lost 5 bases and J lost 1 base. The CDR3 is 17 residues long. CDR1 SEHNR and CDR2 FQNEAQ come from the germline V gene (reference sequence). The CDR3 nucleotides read TGTGCCAGCAGCATAGGCCGTTGGGACAGCAATTCCTACGAGCAGTACTTC. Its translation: CASSIGRWDSNSYEQYF.

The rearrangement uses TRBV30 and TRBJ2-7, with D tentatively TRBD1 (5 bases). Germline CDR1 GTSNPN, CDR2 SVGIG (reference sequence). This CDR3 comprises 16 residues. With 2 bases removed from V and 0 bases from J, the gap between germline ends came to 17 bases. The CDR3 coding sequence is TGTGCCTGGAGTAAAATGGGGCAGGAGAGCTCCTACGAGCAGTACTTC. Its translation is CAWSKMGQESSYEQYF.

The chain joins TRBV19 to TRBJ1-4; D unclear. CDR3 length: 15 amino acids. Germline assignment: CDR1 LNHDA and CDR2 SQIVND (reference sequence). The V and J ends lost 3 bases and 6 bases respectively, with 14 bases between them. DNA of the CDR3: TGTGCCAGTAGTATTTATCGGGTGACCGATGAAAAACTGTTTTTT. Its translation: CASSIYRVTDEKLFF.

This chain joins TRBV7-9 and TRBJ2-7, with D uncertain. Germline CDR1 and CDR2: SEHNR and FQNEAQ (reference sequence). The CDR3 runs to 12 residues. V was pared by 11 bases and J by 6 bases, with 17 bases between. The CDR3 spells CAGNYGSGEQYF. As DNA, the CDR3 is TGTGCCGGAAACTACGGGTCCGGCGAGCAGTACTTC.

CDR3 DNA: TGCAGCGTTTGGGGGGCGGATGAAAAACTGTTTTTT. This gives the protein CSVWGADEKLFF. The rearrangement links TRBV29-1 to TRBJ1-4; tentatively, D is TRBD1 (6 bases). The CDR3 sequence is 12 residues long. The V gene's germline CDR1 is SQVTM and CDR2 ANQGSEA. The V and J ends lost 5 bases and 6 bases respectively, with 10 bases between them.

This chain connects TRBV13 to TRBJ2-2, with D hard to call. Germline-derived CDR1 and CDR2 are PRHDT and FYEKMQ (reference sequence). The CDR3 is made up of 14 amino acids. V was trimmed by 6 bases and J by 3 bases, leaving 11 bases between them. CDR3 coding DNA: TGTGCCAGCAGTTACGGTAGCTACACCGGGGAGCTGTTTTTT. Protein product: CASSYGSYTGELFF.

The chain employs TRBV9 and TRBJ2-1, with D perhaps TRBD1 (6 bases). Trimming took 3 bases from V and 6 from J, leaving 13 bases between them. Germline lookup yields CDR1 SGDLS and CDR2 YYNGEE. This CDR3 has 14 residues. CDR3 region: CASSAGQRFNEQFF. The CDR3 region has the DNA TGTGCCAGCAGCGCCGGACAGAGATTCAATGAGCAGTTCTTC. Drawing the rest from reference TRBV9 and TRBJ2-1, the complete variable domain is DSGVTQTPKHLITATGQRVTLRCSPRSGDLSVYWYQQSLDQGLQFLIQYYNGEERAKGNILERFSAQQFPDLHSELNLSSLELGDSALYFCASSAGQRFNEQFFGPGTRLTVL.

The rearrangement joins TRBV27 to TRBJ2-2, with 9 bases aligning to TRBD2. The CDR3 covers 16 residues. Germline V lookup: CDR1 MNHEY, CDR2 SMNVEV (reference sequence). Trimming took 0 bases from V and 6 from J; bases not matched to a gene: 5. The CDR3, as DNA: TGTGCCAGCAGTTTATCGTTTAGCGGGAGTCCCGGGGAGCTGTTTTTT. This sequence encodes CASSLSFSGSPGELFF.

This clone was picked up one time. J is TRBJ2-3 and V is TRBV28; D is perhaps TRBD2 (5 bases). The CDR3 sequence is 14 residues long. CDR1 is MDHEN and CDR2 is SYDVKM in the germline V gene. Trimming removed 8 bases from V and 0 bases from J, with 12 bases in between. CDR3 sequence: CASHPPGSTDTQYF. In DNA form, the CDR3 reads TGTGCCAGCCACCCCCCGGGGAGCACAGATACGCAGTATTTT.

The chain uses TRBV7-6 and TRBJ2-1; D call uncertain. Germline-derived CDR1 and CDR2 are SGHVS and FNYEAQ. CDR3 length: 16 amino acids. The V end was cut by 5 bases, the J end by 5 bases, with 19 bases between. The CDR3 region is CASSLLAEDLNNEQFF. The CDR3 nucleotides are TGTGCCAGCAGCCTATTAGCAGAAGACTTAAACAATGAGCAGTTCTTC.

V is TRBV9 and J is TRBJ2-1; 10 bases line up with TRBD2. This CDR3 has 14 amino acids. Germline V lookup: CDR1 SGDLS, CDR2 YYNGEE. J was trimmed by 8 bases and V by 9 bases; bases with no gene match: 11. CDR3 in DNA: TGTGCCACGGCCGGGGCTAGCGGGAGTCATGAGCAGTTCTTC. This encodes CATAGASGSHEQFF.

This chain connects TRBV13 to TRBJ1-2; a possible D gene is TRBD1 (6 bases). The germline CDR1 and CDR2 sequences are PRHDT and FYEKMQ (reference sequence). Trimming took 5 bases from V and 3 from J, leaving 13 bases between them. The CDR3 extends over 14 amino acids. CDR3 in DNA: TGTGCCAGCAGCCCACTTAGGGGGTACTATGGCTACACCTTC. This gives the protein CASSPLRGYYGYTF.

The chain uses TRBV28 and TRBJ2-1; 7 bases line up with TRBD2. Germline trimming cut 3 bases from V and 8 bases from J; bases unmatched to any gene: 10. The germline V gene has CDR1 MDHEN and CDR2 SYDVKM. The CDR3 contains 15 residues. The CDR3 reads CASSLTSPRWDEQFF. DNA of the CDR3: TGTGCCAGCAGTTTGACTAGCCCCCGCTGGGATGAGCAGTTCTTC.

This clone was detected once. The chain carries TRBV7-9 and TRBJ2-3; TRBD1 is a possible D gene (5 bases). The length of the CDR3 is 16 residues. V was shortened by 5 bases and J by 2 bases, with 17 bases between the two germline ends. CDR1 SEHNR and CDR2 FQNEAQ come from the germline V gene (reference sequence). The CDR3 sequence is CASSPEDIEFTDTQYF. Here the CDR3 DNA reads TGTGCCAGCAGCCCCGAGGACATAGAGTTCACAGATACGCAGTATTTT.

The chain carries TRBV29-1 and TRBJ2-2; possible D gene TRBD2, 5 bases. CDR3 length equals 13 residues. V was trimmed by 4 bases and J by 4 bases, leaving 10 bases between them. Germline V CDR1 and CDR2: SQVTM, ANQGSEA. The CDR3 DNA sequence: TGCAGCGTTGTTCGAGGAGGCACCGGGGAGCTGTTTTTT. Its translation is CSVVRGGTGELFF.